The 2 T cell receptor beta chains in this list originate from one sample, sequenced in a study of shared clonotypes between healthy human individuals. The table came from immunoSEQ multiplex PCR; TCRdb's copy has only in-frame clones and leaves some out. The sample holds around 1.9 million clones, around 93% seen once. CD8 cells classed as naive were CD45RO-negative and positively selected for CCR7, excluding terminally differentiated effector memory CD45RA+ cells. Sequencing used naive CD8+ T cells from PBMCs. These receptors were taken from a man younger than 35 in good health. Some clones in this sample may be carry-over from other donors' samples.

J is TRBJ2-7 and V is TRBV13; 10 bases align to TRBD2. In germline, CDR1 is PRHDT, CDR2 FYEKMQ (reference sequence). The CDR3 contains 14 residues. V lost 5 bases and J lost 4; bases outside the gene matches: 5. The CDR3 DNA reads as TGTGCCAGCAGCAACGGACTAGCGGCATACGAGCAGTACTTC. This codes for CASSNGLAAYEQYF.

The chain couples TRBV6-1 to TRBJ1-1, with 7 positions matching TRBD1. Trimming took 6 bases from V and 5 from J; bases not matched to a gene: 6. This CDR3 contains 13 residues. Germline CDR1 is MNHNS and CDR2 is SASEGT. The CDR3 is CASRPDRVTEAFF. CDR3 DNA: TGTGCCAGCAGGCCCGACAGGGTGACTGAAGCTTTCTTT.